One sample yielded the 26 T cell receptor beta chains listed below, sequenced in a study of shared clonotypes between healthy human individuals. Profiling relied on immunoSEQ multiplex PCR, and the TCRdb table lists in-frame clones only, not all of them. This table holds 530,000 or so clones, about 80% found once. What was sequenced was PBMCs. All receptors come from a middle-aged woman in good health. Some clones in this sample may be carry-over from other donors' samples.

CDR3: CSASWGGHYGYTF. CDR3 DNA sequence: TGCAGCGCGTCATGGGGGGGGCACTATGGCTACACCTTC. This rearrangement joins TRBV29-1 to TRBJ1-2, with a possible D match to TRBD1 (6 bases). V dropped 7 bases and J dropped 3 bases, with 15 bases sitting between them. Per the germline V gene, CDR1 is SQVTM and CDR2 is ANQGSEA. The CDR3 has 13 amino acids. The full variable domain, rest sourced from reference TRBV29-1 and TRBJ1-2, is SAVISQKPSRDICQRGTSLTIQCQVDSQVTMMFWYRQQPGQSLTLIATANQGSEATYESGFVIDKFPISRPNLTFSTLTVSNMSPEDSSIYLCSASWGGHYGYTFGSGTRLTVV.

CDR3 sequence reads: CASSVDRVYEQYF. DNA of the CDR3: TGTGCCAGCAGTGTCGACAGGGTCTACGAGCAGTACTTC. The rearrangement links TRBV27 to TRBJ2-7, with 7 positions matching TRBD1. The V gene end was trimmed by 5 bases and the J gene end by 3 bases; junction bases not matched to a gene: 4. The V gene's germline CDR1 is MNHEY and CDR2 SMNVEV (reference sequence). The CDR3 is 13 residues long.

The CDR3 loop reads CASSLKGARTDTQYF. The CDR3 nucleotides read TGTGCCAGCAGCTTGAAGGGGGCGCGCACAGATACGCAGTATTTT. The J gene is TRBJ2-3, the V gene TRBV5-4; 7 bases are a match to TRBD1. This CDR3 region has 15 residues. Germline V gene lookup returns CDR1 SGHNT and CDR2 YYREEE (reference sequence). V gave up 1 base and J gave up 1 base; unmatched junction bases: 3.

The V call is TRBV7-9, the J call TRBJ1-4; D not resolved. Germline lookup yields CDR1 SEHNR and CDR2 FQNEAQ (reference sequence). V was clipped by 5 bases and J by 7 bases, with 23 bases between them. The CDR3 contains 17 residues. CDR3 sequence reads: CASSTSYSGVAFEKLFF. CDR3 bases: TGTGCCAGCAGCACCTCGTACTCCGGGGTTGCCTTTGAAAAACTGTTTTTT.

This chain links TRBV21-1 with TRBJ2-5; TRBD2, the table's D call, was not compared with the DNA. TRBV21-1 is annotated as a pseudogene. CDR3 length: 20 amino acids. The CDR3 region has the DNA TGTGCCAGCAGCAAAGCGCTTGGGAAAACTAGCGGGAGAGTGCAAGAGACCCAGTACTTC. Its translation: CASSKALGKTSGRVQETQYF.

This chain links TRBV5-1 with TRBJ2-7; 12 bases fit TRBD2. The CDR3 is made up of 13 amino acids. The V segment lost 4 bases and the J segment 6 bases; nucleotides outside the gene matches: 2. Germline-derived CDR1 and CDR2 are SGHRS and YFSETQ. The CDR3 bases are TGCGCCAGCAGCCCGGGACTAGCGGGCGAGCAGTACTTC. Translated, it gives CASSPGLAGEQYF.

This clone was found a few times. V is TRBV29-1 and J is TRBJ1-2; no clear D gene. Germline CDR1 reads SQVTM; CDR2 reads ANQGSEA. CDR3 length equals 10 residues. Trimming cost V 6 bases and J 7 bases, with 9 bases left between them. As DNA, the CDR3 is TGCAGCGTGTCAGAAGGTGGCTACACCTTC. It encodes CSVSEGGYTF. The full variable domain, its missing parts supplied by reference TRBV29-1 and TRBJ1-2, is SAVISQKPSRDICQRGTSLTIQCQVDSQVTMMFWYRQQPGQSLTLIATANQGSEATYESGFVIDKFPISRPNLTFSTLTVSNMSPEDSSIYLCSVSEGGYTFGSGTRLTVV.

The chain links TRBV6-1 to TRBJ2-1; 10 positions agree with TRBD2. The CDR3 is made up of 15 amino acids. The V segment lost 6 bases and the J segment 6 bases; nucleotides outside the gene matches: 8. Germline lookup yields CDR1 MNHNS and CDR2 SASEGT. DNA of the CDR3: TGTGCCAGCAGGAGACTAGCGGGTTCGCGCAATGAGCAGTTCTTC. Translation: CASRRLAGSRNEQFF.

The chain is built from TRBV29-1 and TRBJ1-3; a weak D match, TRBD1 (6 bases). CDR3 size: 13 residues. Trimming shortened V by 6 bases and J by 3 bases, and 12 bases separated the two germline ends. Germline V CDR1 and CDR2: SQVTM, ANQGSEA. Written as DNA, the CDR3 is TGCAGCGTCAGGGGTTCAGGTGGAAACACCATATATTTT. Translated: CSVRGSGGNTIYF.

The V gene is TRBV2, the J gene TRBJ2-5; TRBD1 matches 9 bases. The CDR3 extends over 15 amino acids. The V segment lost 4 bases and the J segment 3 bases; nucleotides outside the gene matches: 6. CDR1 SNHLY and CDR2 FYNNEI come from the germline V gene. CDR3 amino acids: CASSVPGQGKETQYF. The CDR3, as DNA: TGTGCCAGCAGTGTTCCGGGACAGGGTAAAGAGACCCAGTACTTC.

This clone was counted only a few times. V gene TRBV9 combines with J gene TRBJ2-5, with D uncertain. The CDR3 is 13 amino acids. Trimming removed 0 bases from V and 7 bases from J, with 10 bases in between. Germline assignment: CDR1 SGDLS and CDR2 YYNGEE. CDR3 nucleotides: TGTGCCAGCAGCGTAGAGGTCGGACGGACCCAGTACTTC. It translates to CASSVEVGRTQYF.

This clone was detected only once. Other DNA sequences in this specimen translate into the identical CDR3. This chain uses TRBV11-2 with TRBJ2-1; D gene uncertain. Germline values: CDR1 SGHAT, CDR2 FQNNGV. The CDR3 runs to 13 residues. The ends were cut back, 1 base at V and 4 bases at J, with 5 bases in the middle. Here the CDR3 DNA reads TGTGCCAGCAGCTTAGGACTTTACAATGAGCAGTTCTTC. It encodes CASSLGLYNEQFF.

The chain links TRBV6-5 to TRBJ1-2; D is uncertain. This CDR3 comprises 14 residues. Germline V gene sequence: CDR1 MNHEY, CDR2 SVGAGI. Trimming shortened V by 1 base and J by 0 bases, and 6 bases separated the two germline ends. CDR3 DNA sequence: TGTGCCAGCAGTTACTGGGTTCCTAACTATGGCTACACCTTC. Translating it yields CASSYWVPNYGYTF.

This CDR3 is CASSQASSLATGELFF. The CDR3 nucleotides read TGTGCCAGCAGCCAAGCGAGTTCCTTGGCCACCGGGGAGCTGTTTTTT. This chain links TRBV14 with TRBJ2-2, with no clear D. Trimming shortened V by 1 base and J by 4 bases, and 13 bases separated the two germline ends. Per germline, CDR1 SGHDN and CDR2 FVKESK. The CDR3 has 16 amino acids.

The V and J genes are TRBV6-1 and TRBJ1-5; TRBD1 agrees at 7 bases. Per germline, CDR1 MNHNS and CDR2 SASEGT. With 3 bases clipped from V and 6 bases from J, the junction kept 5 bases outside the gene matches. This CDR3 has 14 amino acids. The CDR3 nucleotides are TGTGCCAGCAGTGAGACAGGGTCTCCTCAGCCCCAGCATTTT. Amino acids: CASSETGSPQPQHF.

This clone was recorded a few times. Germline and junction disagree at one end, which may indicate a read error. Other DNA variants within this sample encode the same CDR3. CDR3 nucleotide sequence: TGTGCCAGCAGCCTAGCTGGCACTGAAGCTTTCTTT. It specifies CASSLAGTEAFF. The chain has TRBV7-9 and TRBJ1-1; D call uncertain. The CDR3 runs 12 residues. Germline values: CDR1 SEHNR, CDR2 FQNEAQ (reference sequence).

This clone was recorded a few times. The rearrangement links TRBV6-4 to TRBJ1-6; D may be TRBD1 (5 bases). CDR3 length: 14 residues. Germline CDR1 is MRHNA and CDR2 is SNTAGT. V was pared by 4 bases and J by 7 bases, with 11 bases between. The CDR3: CASSVETANSPLHF. In nucleotides, the CDR3 is TGTGCCAGCAGTGTTGAGACAGCAAATTCACCCCTCCACTTT.

This clone has a single count. This rearrangement joins TRBV6-1 to TRBJ1-5, with 7 bases fitting TRBD1. The CDR3 length is 15 residues. Losses at the gene ends were 1 base for V and 6 bases for J; bases not matched to a gene: 6. Germline assignment: CDR1 MNHNS and CDR2 SASEGT. CDR3 amino acids: CASSEVWQGGQPQHF. CDR3 DNA sequence: TGTGCCAGCAGTGAAGTGTGGCAGGGGGGTCAGCCCCAGCATTTT.

Written as DNA, the CDR3 is TGTGCCAGCAGCCCGCAGGGGGGGACCGGGGAGCTGTTTTTT. Translating gives CASSPQGGTGELFF. V and J are TRBV7-7 and TRBJ2-2; either TRBD1 or TRBD2 may supply D (7 bases each). Trimming left V 5 bases short and J 5 bases short, with 12 bases between. The germline gives CDR1 SSHAT, CDR2 FNYEAQ (reference sequence). The CDR3 loop spans 14 amino acids. The whole variable domain, remainder taken from reference TRBV7-7 and TRBJ2-2, is GAGVSQSPRYKVTKRGQDVTLRCDPISSHATLYWYQQALGQGPEFLTYFNYEAQPDKSGLPSDRFSAERPEGSISTLTIQRTEQRDSAMYRCASSPQGGTGELFFGEGSRLTVL.

V and J are TRBV7-2 and TRBJ1-5, with 8 bases identical to TRBD1. The germline CDR1 and CDR2 sequences are SGHTA and FQGNSA. This CDR3 region has 13 residues. V lost 1 base and J lost 8; bases outside the gene matches: 1. CDR3 in amino acids: CASSLVTGEPQHF. In DNA, the CDR3 is TGTGCCAGCAGCTTAGTGACAGGGGAGCCCCAGCATTTT.

The V call is TRBV11-2, the J call TRBJ1-2; the D is unclear. The CDR3 runs to 16 residues. V lost 4 bases and J 0 bases, leaving 15 bases between the germline ends. Per the germline V gene, CDR1 is SGHAT and CDR2 is FQNNGV. The CDR3, as DNA: TGTGCCAGCAGCTCCGGCAGGTGGGGATCTAACTATGGCTACACCTTC. This gives the protein CASSSGRWGSNYGYTF. Full variable domain (rest looked up from reference TRBV11-2 and TRBJ1-2): EAGVAQSPRYKIIEKRQSVAFWCNPISGHATLYWYQQILGQGPKLLIQFQNNGVVDDSQLPKDRFSAERLKGVDSTLKIQPAKLEDSAVYLCASSSGRWGSNYGYTFGSGTRLTVV.

The chain has TRBV9 and TRBJ2-3; either TRBD1 or TRBD2 may supply D (5 bases each). V was shortened by 0 bases and J by 2 bases, with 16 bases between the two germline ends. There are 17 residues in the CDR3. Germline values: CDR1 SGDLS, CDR2 YYNGEE. CDR3 nucleotide sequence: TGTGCCAGCAGCGTAGGGGTGCAGAGGGGAACCACAGATACGCAGTATTTT. Translation gives CASSVGVQRGTTDTQYF.

The rearrangement links TRBV18 to TRBJ2-5, with 8 positions matching TRBD1. Germline-derived CDR1 and CDR2 are KGHSH and LQKENI. This CDR3 spans 15 amino acids. V trimming: 1 base; J trimming: 5 bases; junction bases outside the gene matches: 6. The CDR3 DNA is TGTGCCAGCTCACCACGCAGGGGGCGCGCGGAGACCCAGTACTTC. Translated, it gives CASSPRRGRAETQYF.

V gene TRBV5-1 combines with J gene TRBJ1-2, with D possibly TRBD1 on 6 matching bases. V was pared by 0 bases and J by 0 bases, with 12 bases between. Looked up from germline, CDR1 is SGHRS and CDR2 is YFSETQ. This CDR3 contains 16 residues. Here the CDR3 reads CASSLDPGASNYGYTF. The CDR3 nucleotides read TGCGCCAGCAGCTTGGACCCGGGGGCATCTAACTATGGCTACACCTTC.

V is TRBV15 and J is TRBJ2-5; 7 bases align to TRBD1. V was clipped by 3 bases and J by 2 bases; unmatched bases: 9. Germline lookup yields CDR1 LNHNV and CDR2 YYDKDF (reference sequence). The CDR3 has 16 amino acids. The DNA of the CDR3 is TGTGCCACCAGCAGTTACGGACAGGCCGTTCAAGAGACCCAGTACTTC. This translates into CATSSYGQAVQETQYF.

This clone showed up many times. The chain carries TRBV5-4 and TRBJ1-6; 7 nucleotides match TRBD1. The CDR3 is made up of 15 amino acids. V was pared by 0 bases and J by 4 bases, with 1 base of the junction left unmatched. CDR1 and CDR2 (germline): SGHNT, YYREEE (reference sequence). CDR3 in amino acids: CASSLGGQYNSPLHF. CDR3 DNA: TGTGCCAGCAGCTTGGGGGGACAGTATAATTCACCCCTCCACTTT.